The next 10 T cell receptor beta chains were all read from a single sample in a study of blood T cell repertoires in COVID-19. Assay: immunoSEQ multiplex PCR; the TCRdb copy retains only in-frame clones and omits some. In the table there are 97,000 or so clones, around 80% of which are singletons. Material for sequencing was peripheral blood. The receptors come from a man aged 65-85 years with acute or convalescent COVID-19.

This clone was observed many times. The chain combines TRBV19 with TRBJ2-7; 11 bases align to TRBD1. The V gene's germline CDR1 is LNHDA and CDR2 SQIVND (reference sequence). Losses at the gene ends were 6 bases for V and 5 bases for J; bases not matched to a gene: 6. The CDR3 is made up of 14 amino acids. CDR3 in DNA: TGTGCCAGTAGCCGGACAGGGGGCTTTAACGAGCAGTACTTC. Protein sequence: CASSRTGGFNEQYF.

The rearrangement uses TRBV18 and TRBJ1-2; TRBD1 agrees at 8 bases. From germline, CDR1 is KGHSH and CDR2 LQKENI. After removal of 0 bases from V and 1 base from J, the junction contained 4 bases not matched to a gene. The CDR3 has 16 amino acids. This CDR3 reads CASSPPGTGLNYGYTF. The CDR3 DNA sequence: TGTGCCAGCTCACCACCCGGGACAGGACTTAACTATGGCTACACCTTC.

V usage is TRBV11-2 and J usage is TRBJ2-1; D possibly corresponds to TRBD2 (5 bases). V was shortened by 5 bases and J by 0 bases, with 11 bases between the two germline ends. The germline V gene has CDR1 SGHAT and CDR2 FQNNGV. This CDR3 is 15 amino acids long. Written as DNA, the CDR3 is TGTGCCAGCAGCCAAAGCGGAACCTCCTACAATGAGCAGTTCTTC. It specifies CASSQSGTSYNEQFF.

Written as DNA, the CDR3 is TGTGCCAGCAGCGCCGGGTTCGGGTTCCAAGAGACCCAGTACTTC. The encoded protein is CASSAGFGFQETQYF. V gene TRBV3-1 (or the pseudogene TRBV3-2) combines with J gene TRBJ2-5; D remains unclear. Trimming removed 5 bases from V and 1 base from J, with 14 bases in between. This CDR3 has 15 residues. Germline V lookup: CDR1 LGHDT, CDR2 YNNKEL (reference sequence).

The chain combines TRBV30 with TRBJ1-1; tentative D call: TRBD1 (5 bases). The CDR3 covers 12 residues. Germline loops: CDR1 GTSNPN, CDR2 SVGIG (reference sequence). V was trimmed by 0 bases and J by 11 bases, leaving 13 bases between them. CDR3 region: CAWSVSGRVAFF. For the CDR3, the DNA is TGTGCCTGGAGTGTCTCTGGCAGGGTCGCTTTCTTT.

V gene TRBV7-2 combines with J gene TRBJ1-4; 8 positions agree with TRBD1. This CDR3 contains 13 residues. V shed 6 bases, J shed 5 bases, and the junction held 2 bases outside the gene matches. The germline CDR1 and CDR2 sequences are SGHTA and FQGNSA. CDR3 coding DNA: TGTGCCAGCAGTCGACAGGGGAATGAAAAACTGTTTTTT. It is translated as CASSRQGNEKLFF. The full variable domain, its missing parts supplied by reference TRBV7-2 and TRBJ1-4, is GAGVSQSPSNKVTEKGKDVELRCDPISGHTALYWYRQSLGQGLEFLIYFQGNSAPDKSGLPSDRFSAERTGGSVSTLTIQRTQQEDSAVYLCASSRQGNEKLFFGSGTQLSVL.

V gene TRBV18 combines with J gene TRBJ1-3, with D perhaps matching TRBD1 (6 bases). CDR1 and CDR2 (germline): KGHSH, LQKENI. The CDR3 has 16 amino acids. V lost 5 bases, J lost 1 base, and 15 bases lay in between. The CDR3 protein is CASSSRQAGSGNTIYF. The CDR3 region has the DNA TGTGCCAGCTCATCCCGACAGGCGGGTTCTGGAAACACCATATATTTT.

The chain has TRBV5-6 and TRBJ1-1; 9 positions match TRBD1. This CDR3 is 16 amino acids long. V was clipped by 3 bases and J by 0 bases; unmatched bases: 6. Germline V gene data show CDR1 as SGHDT and CDR2 as YYEEEE. CDR3 sequence: CASSWGQGSMNTEAFF. DNA for the CDR3: TGTGCCAGCAGCTGGGGACAGGGAAGCATGAACACTGAAGCTTTCTTT. The full variable domain, with the rest looked up from reference TRBV5-6 and TRBJ1-1, is DAGVTQSPTHLIKTRGQQVTLRCSPKSGHDTVSWYQQALGQGPQFIFQYYEEEERQRGNFPDRFSGHQFPNYSSELNVNALLLGDSALYLCASSWGQGSMNTEAFFGQGTRLTVV.

The genes are TRBV3-1 (or the pseudogene TRBV3-2) and TRBJ1-5; maybe TRBD1 (6 bases). Germline CDR1 LGHDT, CDR2 YNNKEL (reference sequence). This CDR3 has 14 amino acids. Between the trimmed V and J ends, which lost 4 bases and 6 bases, there was a span of 13 bases. The CDR3 protein is CASSLRGRGQPQHF. In DNA, the CDR3 is TGTGCCAGCAGCCTCAGGGGTCGGGGTCAGCCCCAGCATTTT.

The CDR3 nucleotides read TGTGCCAGCAGTTTTATTATCGGAGGCGCGGACTATGGCTACACCTTC. Its protein product is CASSFIIGGADYGYTF. The V and J genes are TRBV28 and TRBJ1-2; D ambiguous. With 3 bases removed from V and 3 bases from J, the gap between germline ends came to 17 bases. CDR1 and CDR2 from the germline V gene are MDHEN and SYDVKM. There are 16 residues in the CDR3.